This T cell receptor (beta chain) is drawn from a study of blood T cell repertoires in COVID-19. Study summary: PBMCs, B-cell-depleted T cells, or T cells provided the cDNA or gDNA that made up the material.

Only in-frame clones appear in the TCRdb table, and some are missing; sequencing was by immunoSEQ multiplex PCR. In the table there are tens of thousands of clones, around four fifths of which are singletons. CDR1 and CDR2 from the germline V gene are SGHAT and FQNNGV. The CDR3 is 13 amino acids. Trimming left V 5 bases short and J 2 bases short, with 7 bases between. This chain joins TRBV11-2 and TRBJ1-3; D ambiguous. This TCR derives from a man in his 70s with acute or convalescent COVID-19. Sequencing was done on a sample of peripheral blood. The CDR3 sequence: CASSPAAGNTIYF. CDR3 DNA: TGTGCCAGCAGCCCCGCAGCTGGAAACACCATATATTTT.